This TCR beta chain appears in the sequencing data of a study of cytomegalovirus exposure and HLA in healthy donors. PCR involved 60 Vbeta and 13 Jbeta primers. The method was immunoSEQ multiplex PCR; TCRdb's version includes in-frame clones alone and lacks a portion of them. The data hold 100,000 to 150,000 clones, with around two thirds observed a single time. Findings and limits, study-wide: An analysis that came later showed most CMV-associated TCR beta chains appearing HLA-restricted.

This CDR3 has 14 residues. Germline V lookup: CDR1 SGHRS, CDR2 YFSETQ. V shed 1 base and J shed 0 bases, with 8 bases lying between them. Concerning this clone: The antigen remains unidentified.

The specimen sequenced was PBMCs. The clonotype comes from a human donor in good health. The rearrangement uses TRBV5-1 and TRBJ2-7; tentative D call: TRBD1 (6 bases). CDR3 DNA: TGCGCCAGCAGCTTGACAGGGAGCTCCTACGAGCAGTACTTC. Its protein product is CASSLTGSSYEQYF.